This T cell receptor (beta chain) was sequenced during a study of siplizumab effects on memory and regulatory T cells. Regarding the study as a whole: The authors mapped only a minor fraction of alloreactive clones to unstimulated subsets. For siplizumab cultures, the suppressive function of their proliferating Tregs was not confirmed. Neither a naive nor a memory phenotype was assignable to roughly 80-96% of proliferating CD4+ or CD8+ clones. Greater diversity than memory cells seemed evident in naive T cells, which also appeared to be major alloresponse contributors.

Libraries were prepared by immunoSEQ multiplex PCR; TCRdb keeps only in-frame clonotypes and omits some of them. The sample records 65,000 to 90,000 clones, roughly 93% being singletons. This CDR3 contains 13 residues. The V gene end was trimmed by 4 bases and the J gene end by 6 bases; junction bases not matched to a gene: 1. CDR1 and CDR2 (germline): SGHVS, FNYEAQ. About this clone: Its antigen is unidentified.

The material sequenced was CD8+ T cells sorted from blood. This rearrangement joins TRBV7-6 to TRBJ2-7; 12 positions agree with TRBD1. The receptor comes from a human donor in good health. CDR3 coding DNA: TGTGCCAGCAGCTGGGGACAGGGGGCCGAGCAGTACTTC. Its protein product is CASSWGQGAEQYF.